This is a list of T cell receptor beta chains from one sample in a study of T cell clonotyping in hematopoietic cell transplantation. TCRdb keeps only in-frame clones here, not all; method: immunoSEQ multiplex PCR. The sample has approximately 80,000 clones; 96% are singletons. Sequencing was performed on peripheral blood mononuclear cells, taken before stem cell transplant. The receptor set was obtained from a woman aged 45-65 years with acute myeloid leukemia. Some clones in this sample may be carry-over from other donors' samples. CDR3s include the opening cysteine and the closing phenylalanine or tryptophan. D genes are given only for firm matches. The listing skips clone size in some rows; elsewhere it reads once, few, many or a size class.

D gene: NA
V gene: TRBV30
J gene: TRBJ1-2
clone size: NA
CDR3 DNA: TGTGCCTGCCAACCCAGAAGCGACGGACCCTATGGCTACACCTTC
CDR3 protein: CACQPRSDGPYGYTF

D gene: TRBD2
V gene: TRBV14
J gene: TRBJ2-2
clone size: once
CDR3 DNA: TGTGCCAGCAGCCAAAAGACCTTAGCGGGAAACACCGGGGAGCTGTTTTTT
CDR3 protein: CASSQKTLAGNTGELFF

D gene: NA
V gene: TRBV9
J gene: TRBJ1-5
clone size: NA
CDR3 DNA: TGTGCCAGCAGCGTTGGGGGTAGCAATCAGCCCCAGCATTTT
CDR3 protein: CASSVGGSNQPQHF

D gene: NA
V gene: TRBV5-1
J gene: TRBJ2-7
clone size: NA
CDR3 DNA: TGCGCCAGCAGCTTAAGTCCGACGGACCGATCCTACGAGCAGTACTTC
CDR3 protein: CASSLSPTDRSYEQYF

D gene: NA
V gene: TRBV7-2
J gene: TRBJ1-6
clone size: NA
CDR3 DNA: TGTGCCAGCATCCTAGGGGGGGGGCAAATCAGTTCACCCCTCCACTTT
CDR3 protein: CASILGGGQISSPLHF

D gene: NA
V gene: TRBV19
J gene: TRBJ1-1
clone size: NA
CDR3 DNA: TGTGCCAGTAGTATAACAGACATGGAGCCTGAAGCTTTCTTT
CDR3 protein: CASSITDMEPEAFF

D gene: TRBD1
V gene: TRBV5-1
J gene: TRBJ2-1
clone size: NA
CDR3 DNA: TGCGCCAGCAGCTTGGACGTTTGGGACAGGGAAAGCAATGAGCAGTTCTTC
CDR3 protein: CASSLDVWDRESNEQFF

D gene: NA
V gene: TRBV19
J gene: TRBJ2-5
clone size: once
CDR3 DNA: TGTGCCAGTACCGAGCAGGGGCAGGTGACCCAGTACTTC
CDR3 protein: CASTEQGQVTQYF

D gene: TRBD1
V gene: TRBV10-3
J gene: TRBJ1-1
clone size: NA
CDR3 DNA: TGTGCCATCAGTGCCCTGACAGGGATGAGGACTGAAGCTTTCTTT
CDR3 protein: CAISALTGMRTEAFF

D gene: NA
V gene: TRBV4-1
J gene: TRBJ1-2
clone size: NA
CDR3 DNA: TGCGCCAGCAGCCAAACAGGGAACGGCGGCTACACCTTC
CDR3 protein: CASSQTGNGGYTF

D gene: NA
V gene: TRBV2
J gene: TRBJ1-2
clone size: once
CDR3 DNA: TGTGCCAGCAGTGGGGACACTACCTATGGCTACACCTTC
CDR3 protein: CASSGDTTYGYTF